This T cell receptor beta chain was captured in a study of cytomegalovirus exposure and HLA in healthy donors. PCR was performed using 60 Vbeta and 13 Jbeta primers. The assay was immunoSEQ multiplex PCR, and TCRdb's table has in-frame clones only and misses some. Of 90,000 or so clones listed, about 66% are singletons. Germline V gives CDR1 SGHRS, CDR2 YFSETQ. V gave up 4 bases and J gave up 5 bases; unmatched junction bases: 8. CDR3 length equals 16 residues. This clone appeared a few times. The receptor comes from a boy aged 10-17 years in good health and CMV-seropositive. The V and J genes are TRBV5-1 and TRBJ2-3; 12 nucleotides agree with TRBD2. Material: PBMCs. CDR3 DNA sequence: TGCGCCAGCAGCCCTTCGACTAGCGGGGGTGTAGATACGCAGTATTTT. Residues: CASSPSTSGGVDTQYF.